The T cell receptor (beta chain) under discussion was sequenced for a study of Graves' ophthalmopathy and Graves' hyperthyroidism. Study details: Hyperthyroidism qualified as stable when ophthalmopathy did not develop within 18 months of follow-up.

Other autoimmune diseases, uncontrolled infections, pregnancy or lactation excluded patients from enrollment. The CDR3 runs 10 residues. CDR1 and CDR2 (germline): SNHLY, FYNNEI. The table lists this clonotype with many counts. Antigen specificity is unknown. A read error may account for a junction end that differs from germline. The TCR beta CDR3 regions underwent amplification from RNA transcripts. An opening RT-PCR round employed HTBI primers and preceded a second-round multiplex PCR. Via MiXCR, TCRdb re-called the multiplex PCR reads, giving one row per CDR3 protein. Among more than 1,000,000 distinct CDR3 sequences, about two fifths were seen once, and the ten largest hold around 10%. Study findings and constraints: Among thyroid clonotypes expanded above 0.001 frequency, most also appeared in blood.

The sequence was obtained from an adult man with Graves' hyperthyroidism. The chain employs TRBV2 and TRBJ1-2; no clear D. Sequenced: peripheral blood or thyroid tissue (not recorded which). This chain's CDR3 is CASSEDRPAF. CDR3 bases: TGTGCCAGCAGTGAGGACCGACCCGCCTTC.